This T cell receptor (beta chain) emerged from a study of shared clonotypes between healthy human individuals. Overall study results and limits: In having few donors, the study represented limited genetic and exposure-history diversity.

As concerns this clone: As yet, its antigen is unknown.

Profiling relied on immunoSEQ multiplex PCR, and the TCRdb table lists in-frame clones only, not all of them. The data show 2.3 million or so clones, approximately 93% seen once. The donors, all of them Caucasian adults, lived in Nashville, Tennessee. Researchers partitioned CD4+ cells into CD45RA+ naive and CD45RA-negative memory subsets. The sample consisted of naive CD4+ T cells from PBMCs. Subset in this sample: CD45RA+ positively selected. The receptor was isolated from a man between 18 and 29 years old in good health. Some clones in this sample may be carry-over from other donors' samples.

The CDR3 here is CASSEEGGLNTEAFF. In DNA form, the CDR3 reads TGTGCCAGCAGTGAAGAAGGGGGCTTGAACACTGAAGCTTTCTTT. V usage is TRBV2 and J usage is TRBJ1-1; TRBD1 aligns across 7 bases. The germline CDR1 and CDR2 sequences are SNHLY and FYNNEI. This CDR3 region has 15 residues. Trimming at V came to 1 base and at J to 0 bases, leaving 2 bases not matched to a gene.